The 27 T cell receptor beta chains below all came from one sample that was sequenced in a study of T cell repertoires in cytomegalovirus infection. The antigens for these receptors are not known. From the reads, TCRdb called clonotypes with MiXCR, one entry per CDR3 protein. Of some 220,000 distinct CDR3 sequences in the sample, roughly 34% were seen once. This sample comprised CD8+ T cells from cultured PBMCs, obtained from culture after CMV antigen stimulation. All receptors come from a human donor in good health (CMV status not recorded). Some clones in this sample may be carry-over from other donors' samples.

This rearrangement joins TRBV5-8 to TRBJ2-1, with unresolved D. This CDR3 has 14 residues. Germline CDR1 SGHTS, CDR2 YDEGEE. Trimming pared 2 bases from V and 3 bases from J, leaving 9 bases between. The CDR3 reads CASSLGRDYNEQFF. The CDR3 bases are TGTGCCAGCAGCTTAGGAAGGGACTACAATGAGCAGTTCTTC.

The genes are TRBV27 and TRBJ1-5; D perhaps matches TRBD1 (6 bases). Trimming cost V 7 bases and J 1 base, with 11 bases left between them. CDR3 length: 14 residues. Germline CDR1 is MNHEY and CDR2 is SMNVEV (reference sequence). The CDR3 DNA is TGTGCCAGCAACGGGGGCAAAAGCAATCAGCCCCAGCATTTT. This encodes CASNGGKSNQPQHF.

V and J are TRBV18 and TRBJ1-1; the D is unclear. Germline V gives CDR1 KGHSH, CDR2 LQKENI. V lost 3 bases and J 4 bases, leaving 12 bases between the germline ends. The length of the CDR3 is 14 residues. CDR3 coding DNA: TGTGCCAGCTCACCCATCGTCCGCGGCACTGAAGCTTTCTTT. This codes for CASSPIVRGTEAFF.

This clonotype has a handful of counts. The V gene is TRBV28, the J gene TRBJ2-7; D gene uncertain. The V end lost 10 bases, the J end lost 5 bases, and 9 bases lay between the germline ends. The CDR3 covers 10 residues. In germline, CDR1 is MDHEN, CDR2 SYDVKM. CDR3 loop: CATSSHEQYF. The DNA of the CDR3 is TGTGCCACCTCATCCCACGAGCAGTACTTC.

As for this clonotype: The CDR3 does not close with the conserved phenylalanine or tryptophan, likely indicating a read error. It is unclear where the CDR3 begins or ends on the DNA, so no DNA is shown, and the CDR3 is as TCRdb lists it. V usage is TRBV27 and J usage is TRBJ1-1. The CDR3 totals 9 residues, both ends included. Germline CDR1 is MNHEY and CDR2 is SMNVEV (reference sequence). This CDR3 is CASSLKQKS.

CDR3 loop: CASQGLAERETQYF. The CDR3 DNA follows: TGTGCCAGCCAGGGACTTGCGGAACGGGAGACCCAGTACTTC. The gene calls are TRBV6-2 or TRBV6-3 and TRBJ2-5, with D possibly matching TRBD2 (6 bases). CDR3 length: 14 amino acids. Germline-derived CDR1 and CDR2 are MNHEY and SVGEGT. V lost 8 bases and J lost 5, with 18 bases in between.

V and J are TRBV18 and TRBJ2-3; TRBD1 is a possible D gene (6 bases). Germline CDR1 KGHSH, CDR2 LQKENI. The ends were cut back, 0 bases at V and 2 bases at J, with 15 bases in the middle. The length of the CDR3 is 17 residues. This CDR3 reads CASSPPVKQGITDTQYF. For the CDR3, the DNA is TGTGCCAGCTCACCACCGGTGAAACAGGGAATCACAGATACGCAGTATTTT.

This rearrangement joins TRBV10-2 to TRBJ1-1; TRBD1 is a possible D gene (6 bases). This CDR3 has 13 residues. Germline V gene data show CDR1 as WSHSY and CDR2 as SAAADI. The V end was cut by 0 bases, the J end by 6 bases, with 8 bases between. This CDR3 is CASSESRGPEAFF. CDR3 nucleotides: TGCGCCAGCAGTGAGTCCAGGGGCCCTGAAGCTTTCTTT.

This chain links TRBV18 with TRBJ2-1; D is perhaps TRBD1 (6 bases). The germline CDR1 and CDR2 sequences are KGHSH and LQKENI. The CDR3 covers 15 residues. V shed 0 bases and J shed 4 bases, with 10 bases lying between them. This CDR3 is CASSPPQGLYNEQFF. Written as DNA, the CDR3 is TGTGCCAGCTCACCACCACAGGGTTTGTACAATGAGCAGTTCTTC.

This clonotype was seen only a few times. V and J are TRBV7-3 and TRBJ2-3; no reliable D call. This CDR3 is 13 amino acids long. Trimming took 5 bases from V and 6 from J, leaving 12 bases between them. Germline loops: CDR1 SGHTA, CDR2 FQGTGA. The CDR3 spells CASSLRVEDTQYF. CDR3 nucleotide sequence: TGTGCCAGCAGCCTCCGGGTTGAGGATACGCAGTATTTT. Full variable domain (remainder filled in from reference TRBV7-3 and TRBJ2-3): GAGVSQTPSNKVTEKGKYVELRCDPISGHTALYWYRQSLGQGPEFLIYFQGTGAADDSGLPNDRFFAVRPEGSVSTLKIQRTERGDSAVYLCASSLRVEDTQYFGPGTRLTVL.

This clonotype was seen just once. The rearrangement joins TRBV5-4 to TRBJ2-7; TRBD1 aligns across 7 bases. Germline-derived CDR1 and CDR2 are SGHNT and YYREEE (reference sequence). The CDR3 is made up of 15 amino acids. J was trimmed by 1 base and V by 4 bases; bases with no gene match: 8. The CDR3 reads CASSGDSDGSYEQYF. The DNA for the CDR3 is TGTGCCAGCAGCGGGGACAGCGACGGTTCCTACGAGCAGTACTTC.

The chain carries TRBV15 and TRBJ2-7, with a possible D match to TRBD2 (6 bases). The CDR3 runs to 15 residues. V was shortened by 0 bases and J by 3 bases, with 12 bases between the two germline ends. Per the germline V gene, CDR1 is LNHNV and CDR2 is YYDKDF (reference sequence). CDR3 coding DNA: TGTGCCACCAGCAGAGATAATAGCGGAAACTACGAGCAGTACTTC. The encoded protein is CATSRDNSGNYEQYF. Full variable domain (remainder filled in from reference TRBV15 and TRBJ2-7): DAMVIQNPRYQVTQFGKPVTLSCSQTLNHNVMYWYQQKSSQAPKLLFHYYDKDFNNEADTPDNFQSRRPNTSFCFLDIRSPGLGDTAMYLCATSRDNSGNYEQYFGPGTRLTVT.

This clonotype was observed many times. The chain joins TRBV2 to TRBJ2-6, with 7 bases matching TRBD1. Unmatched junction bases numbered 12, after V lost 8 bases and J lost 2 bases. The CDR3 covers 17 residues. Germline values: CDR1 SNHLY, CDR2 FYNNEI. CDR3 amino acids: CASVGTEYETGANVLTF. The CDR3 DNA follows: TGTGCCAGCGTCGGGACAGAGTATGAGACTGGGGCCAACGTCCTGACTTTC. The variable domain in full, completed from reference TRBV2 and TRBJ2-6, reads EPEVTQTPSHQVTQMGQEVILRCVPISNHLYFYWYRQILGQKVEFLVSFYNNEISEKSEIFDDQFSVERPDGSNFTLKIRSTKLEDSAMYFCASVGTEYETGANVLTFGAGSRLTVL.

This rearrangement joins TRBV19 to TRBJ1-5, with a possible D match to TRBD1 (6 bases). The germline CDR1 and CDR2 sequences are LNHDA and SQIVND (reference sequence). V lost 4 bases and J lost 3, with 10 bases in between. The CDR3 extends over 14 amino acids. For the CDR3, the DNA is TGTGCCAGTAGTACTCAGGGGTACAATCAGCCCCAGCATTTT. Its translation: CASSTQGYNQPQHF.

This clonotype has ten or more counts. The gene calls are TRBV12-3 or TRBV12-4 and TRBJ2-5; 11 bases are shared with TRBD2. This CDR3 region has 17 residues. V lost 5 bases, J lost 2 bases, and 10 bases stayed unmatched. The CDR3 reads CASSRLLAGAEQETQYF. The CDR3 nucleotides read TGTGCCAGCAGTAGACTACTAGCGGGGGCTGAACAAGAGACCCAGTACTTC.

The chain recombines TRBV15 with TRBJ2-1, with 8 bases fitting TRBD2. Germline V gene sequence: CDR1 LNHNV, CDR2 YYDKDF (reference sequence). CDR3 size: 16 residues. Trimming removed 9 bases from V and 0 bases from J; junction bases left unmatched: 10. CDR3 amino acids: CATFHSGKSSYNEQFF. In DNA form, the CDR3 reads TGTGCCACGTTTCATAGCGGGAAGAGCTCCTACAATGAGCAGTTCTTC.

CDR3 in DNA: TGTGCCAGCAGTTTATCTGGGACAGTCAATCAGCCCCAGCATTTT. This sequence encodes CASSLSGTVNQPQHF. This chain links TRBV27 with TRBJ1-5, with TRBD1 identical over 7 bases. The CDR3 loop spans 15 amino acids. With 0 bases clipped from V and 3 bases from J, the junction kept 2 bases outside the gene matches. The V gene's germline CDR1 is MNHEY and CDR2 SMNVEV (reference sequence).

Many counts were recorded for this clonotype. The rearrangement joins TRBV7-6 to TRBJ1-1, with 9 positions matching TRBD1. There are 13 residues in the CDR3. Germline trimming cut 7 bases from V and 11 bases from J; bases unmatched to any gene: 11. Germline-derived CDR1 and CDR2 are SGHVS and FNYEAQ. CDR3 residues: CASTLGTGYKAFF. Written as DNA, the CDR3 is TGTGCCAGCACCTTGGGGACAGGGTATAAGGCTTTCTTT.

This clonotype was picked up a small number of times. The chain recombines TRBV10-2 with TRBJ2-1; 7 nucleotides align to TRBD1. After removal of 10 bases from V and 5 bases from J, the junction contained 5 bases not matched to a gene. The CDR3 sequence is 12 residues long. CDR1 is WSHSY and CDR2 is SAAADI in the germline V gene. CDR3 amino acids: CATSQGNNEQFF. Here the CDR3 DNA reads TGCGCCACCTCACAGGGGAACAATGAGCAGTTCTTC.

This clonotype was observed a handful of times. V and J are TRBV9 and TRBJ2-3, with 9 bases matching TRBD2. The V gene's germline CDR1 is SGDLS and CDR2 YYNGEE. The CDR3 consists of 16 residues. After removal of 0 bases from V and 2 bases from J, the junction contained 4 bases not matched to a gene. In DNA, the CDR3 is TGTGCCAGCAGCGTAGTGGCTAGCGGGGCCACAGATACGCAGTATTTT. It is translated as CASSVVASGATDTQYF.

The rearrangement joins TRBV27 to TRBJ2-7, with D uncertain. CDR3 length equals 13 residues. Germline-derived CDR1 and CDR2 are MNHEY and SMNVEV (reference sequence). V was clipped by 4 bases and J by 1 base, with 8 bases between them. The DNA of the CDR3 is TGTGCCAGCAGTTCTGCGTGGTCCTACGAGCAGTACTTC. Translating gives CASSSAWSYEQYF.

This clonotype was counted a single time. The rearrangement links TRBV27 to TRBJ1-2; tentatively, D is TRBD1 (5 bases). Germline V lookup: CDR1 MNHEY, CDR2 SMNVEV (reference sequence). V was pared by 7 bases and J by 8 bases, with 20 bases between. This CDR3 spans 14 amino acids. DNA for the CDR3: TGTGCCAGCACTACGGGGCCCCCTGGGGGAGGCTACACCTTC. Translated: CASTTGPPGGGYTF.

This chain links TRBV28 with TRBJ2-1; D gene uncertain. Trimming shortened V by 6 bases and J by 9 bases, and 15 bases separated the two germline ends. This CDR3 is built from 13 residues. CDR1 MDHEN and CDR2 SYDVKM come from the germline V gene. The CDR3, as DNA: TGTGCCAGCAGCGTAATAGAGCTACGTGAGCAGTTCTTC. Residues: CASSVIELREQFF.

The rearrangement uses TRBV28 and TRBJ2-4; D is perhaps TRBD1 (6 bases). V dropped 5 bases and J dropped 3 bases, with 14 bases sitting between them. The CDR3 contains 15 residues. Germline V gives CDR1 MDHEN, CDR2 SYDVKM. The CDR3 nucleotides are TGTGCCAGCAGTCCCGCCACAGGGCTCAAAAACATTCAGTACTTC. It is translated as CASSPATGLKNIQYF. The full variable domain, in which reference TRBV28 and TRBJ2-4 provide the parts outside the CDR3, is DVKVTQSSRYLVKRTGEKVFLECVQDMDHENMFWYRQDPGLGLRLIYFSYDVKMKEKGDIPEGYSVSREKKERFSLILESASTNQTSMYLCASSPATGLKNIQYFGAGTRLSVL.

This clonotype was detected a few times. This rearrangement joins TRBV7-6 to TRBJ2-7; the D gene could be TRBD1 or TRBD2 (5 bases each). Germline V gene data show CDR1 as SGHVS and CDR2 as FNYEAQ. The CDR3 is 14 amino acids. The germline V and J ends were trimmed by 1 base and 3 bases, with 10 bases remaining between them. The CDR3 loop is CASSLGEGFYEQYF. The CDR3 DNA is TGTGCCAGCAGCTTAGGTGAGGGGTTCTACGAGCAGTACTTC.

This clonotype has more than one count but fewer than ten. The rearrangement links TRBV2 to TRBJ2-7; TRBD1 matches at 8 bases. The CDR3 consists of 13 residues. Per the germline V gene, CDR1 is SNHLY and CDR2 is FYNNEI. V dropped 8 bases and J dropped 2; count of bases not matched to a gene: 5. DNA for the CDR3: TGTGCCAGCTTGACAGGGGCAGCCTACGAGCAGTACTTC. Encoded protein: CASLTGAAYEQYF.

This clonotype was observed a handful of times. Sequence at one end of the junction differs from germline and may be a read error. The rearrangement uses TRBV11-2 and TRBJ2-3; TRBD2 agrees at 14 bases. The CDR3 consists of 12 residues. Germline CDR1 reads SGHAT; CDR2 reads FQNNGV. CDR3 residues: CASSRLAGGLSF. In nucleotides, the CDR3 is TGTGCCAGCAGCAGACTAGCGGGGGGGCTGTCTTTT.